This passage covers 3 T cell receptor beta chains from one sample sequenced in a study of early T cells in non-severe SARS-CoV-2 infection. TCRdb reanalysed the 5' RACE reads using MiXCR and keeps one entry per CDR3 protein. The table shows under 35,000 distinct CDR3 sequences, with roughly 4.9% occurring only once. The sample comprised whole blood. The receptors originated from an adult who was a healthcare worker with PCR-confirmed SARS-CoV-2 infection or an uninfected control (not recorded which).

There are a few counts of this clonotype. This chain joins TRBV19 and TRBJ2-7, with 7 bases that match TRBD2. Germline values: CDR1 LNHDA, CDR2 SQIVND (reference sequence). The CDR3 runs 13 residues. V gave up 6 bases and J gave up 5 bases; unmatched junction bases: 7. Here the CDR3 reads CASRTGLSDEQYF. CDR3 sequence (DNA): TGTGCCAGTAGGACGGGACTATCAGACGAGCAGTACTTC.

This clonotype was counted only a few times. The CDR3 bases are TGTGCCAGCAGCATACTAGCGGACACCGGGGAGCTGTTTTTT. It translates to CASSILADTGELFF. The V and J genes are TRBV12-3 or TRBV12-4 and TRBJ2-2, with TRBD2 identical over 8 bases. The CDR3 contains 14 residues. J lost 3 bases, V lost 6 bases, and 3 bases had no gene match.

There are many counts of this clonotype. The rearrangement joins TRBV12-3 or TRBV12-4 to TRBJ2-4; D could derive from TRBD1 or TRBD2 (5 bases each). CDR3 length: 12 residues. Trimming removed 5 bases at V and 9 bases at J, with 11 bases between. The CDR3 region is CASSAGTSIQYF. The CDR3 coding sequence is TGTGCCAGCAGTGCCGGGACGAGCATTCAGTACTTC.